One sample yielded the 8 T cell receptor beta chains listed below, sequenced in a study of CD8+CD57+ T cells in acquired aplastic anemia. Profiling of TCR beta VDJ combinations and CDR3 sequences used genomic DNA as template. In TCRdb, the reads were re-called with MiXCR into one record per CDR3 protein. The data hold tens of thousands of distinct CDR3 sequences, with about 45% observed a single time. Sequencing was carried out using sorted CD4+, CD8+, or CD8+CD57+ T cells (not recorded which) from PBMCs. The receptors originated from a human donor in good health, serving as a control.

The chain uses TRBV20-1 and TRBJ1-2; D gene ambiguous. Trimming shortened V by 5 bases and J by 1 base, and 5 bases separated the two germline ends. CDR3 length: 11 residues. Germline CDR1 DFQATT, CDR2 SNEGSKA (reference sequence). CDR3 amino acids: CSAQDNYGYTF. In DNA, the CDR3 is TGCAGTGCTCAGGATAACTATGGCTACACCTTC.

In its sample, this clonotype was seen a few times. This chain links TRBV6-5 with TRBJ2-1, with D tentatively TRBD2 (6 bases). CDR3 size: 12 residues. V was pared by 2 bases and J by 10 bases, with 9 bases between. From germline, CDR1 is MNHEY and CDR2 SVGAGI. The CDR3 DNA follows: TGTGCCAGCAGTTACAGCGGAGGGGAGCAGTTCTTC. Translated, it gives CASSYSGGEQFF.

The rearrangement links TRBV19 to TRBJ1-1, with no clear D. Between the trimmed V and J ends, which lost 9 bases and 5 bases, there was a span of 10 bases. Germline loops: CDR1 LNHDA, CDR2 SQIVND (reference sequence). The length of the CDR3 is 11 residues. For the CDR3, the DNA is TGTGCCAGCAGGAGGGTTACTGAAGCTTTCTTT. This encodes CASRRVTEAFF.

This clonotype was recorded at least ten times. CDR3 DNA sequence: TGTGCCAGCAGGCGACTAGCGGGCCCATCCTACGAGCAGTACTTC. The encoded protein is CASRRLAGPSYEQYF. The gene calls are TRBV2 and TRBJ2-7, with TRBD2 matching 10 bases. The CDR3 runs 15 residues. Germline CDR1 SNHLY, CDR2 FYNNEI. With V trimmed by 6 bases and J by 1 base, 6 bases remained unmatched.

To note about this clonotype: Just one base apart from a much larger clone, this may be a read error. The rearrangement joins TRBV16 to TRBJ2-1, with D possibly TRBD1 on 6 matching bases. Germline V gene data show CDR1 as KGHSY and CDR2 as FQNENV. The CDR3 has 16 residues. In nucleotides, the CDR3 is TGTGCCAGCGGCCAATACCAGGGGCAAGTTGGGAATGAGCAGTTCTTC. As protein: CASGQYQGQVGNEQFF.

The CDR3 sequence: CASPSDAGVQYF. The CDR3 DNA reads as TGTGCCTCCCCATCAGACGCGGGAGTGCAGTACTTC. The chain employs TRBV28 and TRBJ2-7, with 7 positions matching TRBD2. Germline CDR1 is MDHEN and CDR2 is SYDVKM. The CDR3 contains 12 residues. Germline trimming cut 11 bases from V and 9 bases from J; bases unmatched to any gene: 13.

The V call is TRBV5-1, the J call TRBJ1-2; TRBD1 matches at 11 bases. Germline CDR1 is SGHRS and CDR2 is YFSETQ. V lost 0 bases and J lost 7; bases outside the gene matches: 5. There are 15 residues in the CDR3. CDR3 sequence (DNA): TGCGCCAGCAGCTTGGACGGACAGGGGGCCGGTGGCTACACCTTC. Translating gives CASSLDGQGAGGYTF. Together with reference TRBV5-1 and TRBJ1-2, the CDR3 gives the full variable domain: KAGVTQTPRYLIKTRGQQVTLSCSPISGHRSVSWYQQTPGQGLQFLFEYFSETQRNKGNFPGRFSGRQFSNSRSEMNVSTLELGDSALYLCASSLDGQGAGGYTFGSGTRLTVV.

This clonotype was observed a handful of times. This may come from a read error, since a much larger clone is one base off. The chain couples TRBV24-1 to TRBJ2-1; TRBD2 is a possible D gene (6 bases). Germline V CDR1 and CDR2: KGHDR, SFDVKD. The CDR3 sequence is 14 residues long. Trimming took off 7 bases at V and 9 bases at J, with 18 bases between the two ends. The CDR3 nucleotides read TGTGCCACCAGCGGAGCGGGCCAGGTCGGTGAGCAGTTCTTC. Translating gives CATSGAGQVGEQFF.